The present entry profiles one TCR beta chain with its context. Antigen: not known. These data come from a study of cytomegalovirus exposure and HLA in healthy donors. Vbeta (60) and Jbeta (13) primers were used in the PCR. The protocol was immunoSEQ multiplex PCR, while the TCRdb copy is restricted to in-frame clones and leaves out a portion. The sample records under 170,000 clones, 70% to 80% being singletons. Study-wide points: Among the sequence variants, a highly shared cluster was likely an artifact of sequencing. Follow-up analysis later connected one missense variant in DCLRE1C with trimming of TCR beta V- and J-genes.

The CDR3 totals 15 residues. V lost 0 bases, J lost 1 base, and 2 bases stayed unmatched. From germline, CDR1 is SGDLS and CDR2 YYNGEE. V is TRBV9 and J is TRBJ2-3, with 7 bases fitting TRBD1. The sample comprised PBMCs. The sequence was obtained from a human donor in good health. The CDR3 DNA follows: TGTGCCAGCAGCGTAGAGAGGGGGCGCACAGATACGCAGTATTTT. Protein: CASSVERGRTDTQYF.